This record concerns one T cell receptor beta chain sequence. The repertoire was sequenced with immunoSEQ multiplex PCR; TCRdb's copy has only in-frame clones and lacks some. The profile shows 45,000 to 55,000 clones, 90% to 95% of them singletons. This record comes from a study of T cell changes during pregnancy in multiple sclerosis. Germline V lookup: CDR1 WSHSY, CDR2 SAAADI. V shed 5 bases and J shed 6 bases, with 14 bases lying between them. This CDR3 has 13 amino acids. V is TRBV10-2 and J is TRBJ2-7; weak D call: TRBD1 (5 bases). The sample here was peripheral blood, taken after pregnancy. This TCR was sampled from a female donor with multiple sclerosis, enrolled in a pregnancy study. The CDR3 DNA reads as TGCGCCAGCAGTCCCTCAGGGTTGGGCGAGCAGTACTTC. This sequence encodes CASSPSGLGEQYF.